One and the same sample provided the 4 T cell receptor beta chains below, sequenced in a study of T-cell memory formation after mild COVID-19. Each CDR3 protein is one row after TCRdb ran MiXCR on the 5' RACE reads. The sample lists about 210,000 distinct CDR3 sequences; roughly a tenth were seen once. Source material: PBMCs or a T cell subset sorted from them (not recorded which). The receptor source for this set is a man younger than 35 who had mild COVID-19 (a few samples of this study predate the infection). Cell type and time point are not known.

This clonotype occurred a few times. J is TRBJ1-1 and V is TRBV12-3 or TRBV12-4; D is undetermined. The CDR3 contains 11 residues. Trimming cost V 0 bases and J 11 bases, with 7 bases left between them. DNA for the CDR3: TGTGCCAGCAGTTTAGCCCGGAGGGCTTTCTTT. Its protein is CASSLARRAFF.

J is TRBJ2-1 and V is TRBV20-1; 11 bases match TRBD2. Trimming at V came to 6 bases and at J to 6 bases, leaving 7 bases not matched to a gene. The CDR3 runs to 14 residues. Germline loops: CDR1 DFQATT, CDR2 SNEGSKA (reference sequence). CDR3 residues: CSAVAGGLSNEQFF. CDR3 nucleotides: TGCAGTGCAGTAGCGGGGGGGCTCTCCAATGAGCAGTTCTTC.

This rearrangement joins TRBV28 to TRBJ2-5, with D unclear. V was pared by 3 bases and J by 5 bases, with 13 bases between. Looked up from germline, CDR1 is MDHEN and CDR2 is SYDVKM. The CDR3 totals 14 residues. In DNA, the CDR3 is TGTGCCAGCAGTTTCGTGGGCGTCTGGGAGACCCAGTACTTC. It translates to CASSFVGVWETQYF.

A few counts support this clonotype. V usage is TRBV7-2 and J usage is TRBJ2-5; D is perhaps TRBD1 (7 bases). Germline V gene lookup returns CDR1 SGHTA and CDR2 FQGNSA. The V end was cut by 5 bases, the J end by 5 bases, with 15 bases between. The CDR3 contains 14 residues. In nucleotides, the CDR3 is TGTGCCAGCAGCGTTGGACAGGCGGGGGAGACCCAGTACTTC. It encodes CASSVGQAGETQYF.